These T cell receptor beta chains were read from a single sample in a study of T cell changes during pregnancy in multiple sclerosis. TCRdb keeps only in-frame clones here, not all; method: immunoSEQ multiplex PCR. The repertoire holds some 40,000 clones, with approximately 88% as singletons. The sequencing here drew on CD4+ T cells from peripheral blood mononuclear cells, taken in the first trimester of pregnancy. The receptors here all came from a female donor with multiple sclerosis, enrolled in a pregnancy study. Each CDR3 is given with its conserved first and last residue. The D gene is left open where the match is weak. A row's size may be missing; if present it is once, few, many or a size class.

clone size | D gene | J gene | V gene | CDR3 DNA | CDR3 protein
once | TRBD2 | TRBJ2-5 | TRBV2 | TGTGCCAGCACCAGATCCTTACTAGCGGCACAAGAGACCCAGTACTTC | CASTRSLLAAQETQYF
NA | NA | TRBJ2-3 | TRBV6-1 | TGTGCCAGCAGTGCCCTGGTCCGAGGCACAGATACGCAGTATTTT | CASSALVRGTDTQYF
NA | TRBD1 | TRBJ1-3 | TRBV5-1 | TGCGCCAGCAGTCCGACAGGGACTGGAAACACCATATATTTT | CASSPTGTGNTIYF
NA | NA | TRBJ2-7 | TRBV4-1 | TGCGCCAGCAGCCAAGATAGGCTAGTCGGCTCCTACGAGCAGTACTTC | CASSQDRLVGSYEQYF
NA | TRBD2 | TRBJ2-2 | TRBV19 | TGTGCCAGTAGTACCTATAGCGGGATCGCGAACACCGGGGAGCTGTTTTTT | CASSTYSGIANTGELFF
NA | NA | TRBJ2-1 | TRBV29-1 | TGCAGCGCCGGGTCTTCGGAGCAGTTCTTC | CSAGSSEQFF
NA | NA | TRBJ2-1 | TRBV21-1 | TGTGCCAGCAGCAACAGGGTCCATGAGCAGTTCTTC | CASSNRVHEQFF
NA | NA | TRBJ2-7 | TRBV28 | TGTGCCAGCAAAGGAGGCGGAATCAGCTCCTACGAGCAGTACTTC | CASKGGGISSYEQYF
NA | NA | TRBJ1-1 | TRBV7-9 | TGTGCCAGCAGCCCTTCAGGCAGGAACACTGAAGCTTTCTTT | CASSPSGRNTEAFF
once | TRBD2 | TRBJ2-2 | TRBV6-4 | TGTGCCAGCAGTGACTCGGGACTAGCGATTGGGGAGCTGTTTTTT | CASSDSGLAIGELFF
NA | NA | TRBJ2-5 | TRBV6-5 | TGTGCCAGCAGTTACAGGACTGGAGATCCCCAGTACTTC | CASSYRTGDPQYF
once | NA | TRBJ1-3 | TRBV7-2 | TGTGCCAGCAGCTCCGCGGGGGGAAACACCATATATTTT | CASSSAGGNTIYF
NA | NA | TRBJ1-5 | TRBV2 | TGTGCCAGCAGTGAAGGTCAGGTCAATCAGCCCCAGCATTTT | CASSEGQVNQPQHF
NA | NA | TRBJ1-5 | TRBV5-8 | TGTGCCAGCAGCCCACGACAGGGCAATCAGCCCCAGCATTTT | CASSPRQGNQPQHF
NA | NA | TRBJ2-7 | TRBV30 | TGTGCCTGGAGTGTACCCTTGGGCCAGAGAAGTTCCGAGCAGTACTTC | CAWSVPLGQRSSEQYF
NA | TRBD1 | TRBJ1-4 | TRBV4-2 | TGTGCCAGCAGCCAAGATGGACAGGGGCATGAAAAACTGTTTTTT | CASSQDGQGHEKLFF
NA | TRBD1 | TRBJ2-3 | TRBV5-4 | TGTGCCAGCAGCAAGGACAGGACCCCCACAGATACGCAGTATTTT | CASSKDRTPTDTQYF
NA | TRBD2 | TRBJ2-5 | TRBV5-5 | TGTGCCAGCAGCGAGCGGGGGGGCGCTTGGGGGACCCAGTACTTC | CASSERGGAWGTQYF
once | TRBD2 | TRBJ2-2 | TRBV11-2 | TGTGCCAGCAGCTTGAGTAGCGGGAGGGCGTCGGGGAACACCGGGGAGCTGTTTTTT | CASSLSSGRASGNTGELFF
NA | NA | TRBJ2-6 | TRBV6-5 | TGTGCCAGCAGTCGAGGGGGTACTGGGGCCAACGTCCTGACTTTC | CASSRGGTGANVLTF
NA | NA | TRBJ1-1 | TRBV4-1 | TGCGCCAGCAGCCAAGACCAGGGAAGAGAAGCTTTCTTT | CASSQDQGREAFF
NA | TRBD1 | TRBJ1-2 | TRBV19 | TGTGCCAGTAGATCGACAGGGATCTATGGCTACACCTTC | CASRSTGIYGYTF
NA | NA | TRBJ2-5 | TRBV9 | TGTGCCAGCAGCGTAAAGGCGGCTAGGGGGGAGACCCAGTACTTC | CASSVKAARGETQYF
NA | TRBD1 | TRBJ1-2 | TRBV5-4 | TGTGCCAGCAGCCTTCCACAGGGGGCGGGGAATGGCTACACCTTC | CASSLPQGAGNGYTF
NA | TRBD2 | TRBJ2-1 | TRBV9 | TGTGCCAGCAGCGTAGAGCTCGCTAGCGGGAGATACAATGAGCAGTTCTTC | CASSVELASGRYNEQFF